This TCR beta chain appears in the sequencing data of a study of T-cell memory formation after mild COVID-19 (dated by TCRdb to the early 2020s). General notes on the study: TCR sequence clusters from the two donors were found to be largely donor specific. Longitudinal TCRalpha and TCRbeta repertoire sequencing tracked T-cell clones expanding and contracting after mild COVID-19 in a couple of donors. The cohort comprised two young, previously healthy adult volunteers, one female and one male. Overall study results and their limits: Clones that contracted from day 15 to 85 showed balanced CD4/CD8 phenotypes, whereas a second wave of clones that expanded from day 15 to 37 leaned towards CD4+. SARS-CoV-2 specificity was not confirmed for the second-wave clones peaking on day 37. Only a couple of mild cases were covered in the study, and larger cohorts including severe cases with pre-infection samples were considered necessary. Some responding clones were detected in pre-infection memory, which suggested that pre-existing cross-reactive memory T cells had joined the SARS-CoV-2 response. Contracting CD4+ clones were found mainly in CM and EM memory subsets, while CD8+ clones were enriched in EMRA.

This clonotype showed up just a few times. Its cognate antigen has yet to be identified. Per-base qualities were not stored, and no clone one base away is much larger. Sequencing instrument: Illumina NovaSeq 6000. TCRalpha and TCRbeta cDNA libraries were constructed by 5'RACE with constant-segment primers, with sample barcodes and unique molecular identifiers being introduced. RNA was extracted from every sample with Trizol reagent. Library amplification was performed in two PCR steps, and a second sample barcode and Illumina TruSeq adapters were introduced in the second step. The libraries were sequenced on an Illumina NovaSeq using 2 x 150 bp paired-end reads. Under the source paper's analysis protocol: Demultiplexing of reads and collapsing into UMI-guided consensus sequences were performed with migec v1.2.7. Using mixcr v2.1.11, UMI consensuses were aligned to TRA and TRB V and J templates and then assembled into clonotypes. Expanded or contracted clonotypes were those called significant by both edgeR and NoisET, with noise models trained on biological replicates. For edgeR calls, the cutoffs were a false discovery rate-adjusted p below 0.01 and a log2 fold-change threshold of 1. As an exploratory analysis of dynamics, max-normalized trajectories of the 1000 most abundant clonotypes were examined with PCA combined with hierarchical clustering. Each responding clone was given a CD4 or CD8 phenotype based on the CD4+ and CD8+ repertoires, which had been sequenced separately. TCRdb trimmed public reads at Q25 via fastp, called clones via MiXCR and kept in-frame beta chains. All rows with the same CDR3 protein become a single entry with the most common DNA and genes. What appears here as the V and J calls and clone size reflects TCRdb's work, not the paper's. Recorded for this sample are approximately 400,000 distinct CDR3 sequences; approximately 19% of them occurred a single time. The top ten clonotypes cover about 22% of the sample.

The germline V gene supplies CDR1 MNHEY and CDR2 SVGEGT. V lost 4 bases and J lost 5 bases; the stretch between them is 14 bases long. The CDR3 has 14 amino acids, counting the end cysteine and phenylalanine. Only the CDR3 region is kept as DNA, spanning 42 bases read in frame from base 1. Ficoll-Paque density gradient centrifugation was the method used to isolate PBMCs. The V and J segments used are TRBV6-2 or TRBV6-3 and TRBJ2-5, with the D gene call left open. Sequenced: PBMCs or a T cell subset sorted from them (not recorded which). This sequence originates from a man in his late teens or twenties who had mild COVID-19 (a few samples of this study predate the infection). The sample titles of this study are shuffled in the database, so cell type and time point are left out; the donor was told from shared clones. The sequenced DNA is TGTGCCAGCAGTTTACCCCACAGAAGTGAGACCCAGTACTTC. Its translation is CASSLPHRSETQYF.